Listed below are T cell receptor beta chains from one sample, sequenced in a study of cytomegalovirus exposure and HLA in healthy donors. Libraries were prepared by immunoSEQ multiplex PCR; TCRdb keeps only in-frame clonotypes and omits some of them. This table holds over 30,000 clones. Sequences were obtained from PBMCs. The receptors derive from a man aged 40-50 years in good health and CMV-seronegative. Each CDR3 is given with its conserved first and last residue. The D gene is left open where the match is weak.

. | TRBJ1-1 | TRBV30 | TGTGCCTGGAGTGTACAGGTAGGCACTGAAGCTTTCTTT | CAWSVQVGTEAFF
. | TRBJ1-1 | TRBV7-2 | TGTGCCAGCAGCTTAACCCCTAGGACAAAAGCTTTCTTT | CASSLTPRTKAFF
TRBD2 | TRBJ2-3 | TRBV5-5 | TGTGCCAGCAGCTCTCACACGACTAGCAGGAGCACAGATACGCAGTATTTT | CASSSHTTSRSTDTQYF
. | TRBJ2-7 | TRBV7-2 | TGTGCCAGCAGCCTCAGACAGGGGAGGGGCGAGCAGTACTTC | CASSLRQGRGEQYF
. | TRBJ2-1 | TRBV5-6 | TGTGCCAGCAGCTTGTTGACAGACTTTAGCTCCTACAATGAGCAGTTCTTC | CASSLLTDFSSYNEQFF
. | TRBJ1-4 | TRBV30 | TGTGCCTGGAGTGTGGGGGGGGCAAGAAGCGAAAAACTGTTTTTT | CAWSVGGARSEKLFF
. | TRBJ2-2 | TRBV11-1 | TGTGCCAGCAGCTTAGGTTTCGGCAGGGGGAACACCGGGGAGCTGTTTTTT | CASSLGFGRGNTGELFF
TRBD2 | TRBJ2-7 | TRBV18 | TGTGCCAGCTCACCACTTCTAGCGGGAGCGGGAGGCGAGCAGTACTTC | CASSPLLAGAGGEQYF
. | TRBJ2-5 | TRBV15 | TGTGCCACCAGCAGAGATCAGGAGACCCAGTACTTC | CATSRDQETQYF
TRBD2 | TRBJ2-3 | TRBV9 | TGTGCCAGCAGCGCCCTTCCTAGCGGGAGGTATTCGGATACGCAGTATTTT | CASSALPSGRYSDTQYF
. | TRBJ2-6 | TRBV7-3 | TGTGCCAGCAGCTTAGACTGGGGGCTTGGGGCCAACGTCCTGACTTTC | CASSLDWGLGANVLTF
. | TRBJ2-3 | TRBV7-8 | TGTGCCAGCAGCTTAGGGGCACAACCTAGCACAGATACGCAGTATTTT | CASSLGAQPSTDTQYF
. | TRBJ2-5 | TRBV11-1 | TGTGCCAGCAGCTTAACATCGATGTTTACGGAGACCCAGTACTTC | CASSLTSMFTETQYF
TRBD2 | TRBJ2-2 | TRBV5-1 | TGCGCCAGCACCACGGGACTAGCGGAAGGAACCGGGGAGCTGTTTTTT | CASTTGLAEGTGELFF
. | TRBJ2-2 | TRBV5-1 | TGCGCCAGCAGCTTGGCCGAGGCCGGGGAGCTGTTTTTT | CASSLAEAGELFF
TRBD2 | TRBJ2-1 | TRBV18 | TGTGCCAGCTCACCAGAGATTGCTCCAGCGGGAGGCCCCTACAATGAGCAGTTCTTC | CASSPEIAPAGGPYNEQFF